This TCR beta chain comes out of a study of T cells in Graves' hyperthyroidism and ophthalmopathy. In making diagnoses, clinical symptoms, serum thyroxine and TRAb, thyroid ultrasound and orbital computed tomography were all used. The PBMCs were sourced from fresh peripheral blood (about 10 ml). Amplification of TCR beta CDR3 regions used RNA as the template. HTBI primers were used for first-round RT-PCR of the TCR CDR3. TCRdb re-called the multiplex PCR reads with MiXCR, one entry per CDR3 protein. The data hold some 440,000 distinct CDR3 sequences, with 15% to 18% observed a single time. The table lists this clonotype with many counts. What it binds is not known. Study-level findings and limits: For ophthalmopathy, model prediction preceded onset by a median approximately 6 months. Classification by a 13 V-J model distinguished ophthalmopathy from stable hyperthyroidism.

V was trimmed by 4 bases and J by 8 bases, leaving 17 bases between them. The length of the CDR3 is 14 residues. Germline V lookup: CDR1 ENHRY, CDR2 SYGVKD. The TCR comes from a woman between 18 and 29 years old with Graves' hyperthyroidism. The V and J genes are TRBV10-3 and TRBJ1-2, with a weak D call TRBD1 (5 bases). The specimen sequenced was blood. The CDR3 sequence is CAISGGEGRSGYTF. The CDR3 nucleotides are TGTGCCATCAGTGGAGGGGAGGGAAGAAGCGGCTACACCTTC.